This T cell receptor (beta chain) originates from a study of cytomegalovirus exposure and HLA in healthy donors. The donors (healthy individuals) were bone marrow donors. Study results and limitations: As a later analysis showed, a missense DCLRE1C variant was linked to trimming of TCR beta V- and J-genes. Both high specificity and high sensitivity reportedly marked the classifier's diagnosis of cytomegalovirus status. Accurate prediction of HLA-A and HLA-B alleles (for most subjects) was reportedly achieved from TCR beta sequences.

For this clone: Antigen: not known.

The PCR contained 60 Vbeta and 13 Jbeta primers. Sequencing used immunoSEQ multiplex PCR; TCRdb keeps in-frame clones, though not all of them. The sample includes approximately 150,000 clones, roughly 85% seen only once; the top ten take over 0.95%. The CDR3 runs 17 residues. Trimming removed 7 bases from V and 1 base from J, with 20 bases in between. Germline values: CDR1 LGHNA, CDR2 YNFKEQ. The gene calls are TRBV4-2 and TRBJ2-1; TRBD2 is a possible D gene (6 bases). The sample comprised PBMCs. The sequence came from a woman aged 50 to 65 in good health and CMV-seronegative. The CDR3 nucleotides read TGTGCCAGCATGCCTAGCGTAACCGATCAATCCTACAATGAGCAGTTCTTC. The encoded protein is CASMPSVTDQSYNEQFF.